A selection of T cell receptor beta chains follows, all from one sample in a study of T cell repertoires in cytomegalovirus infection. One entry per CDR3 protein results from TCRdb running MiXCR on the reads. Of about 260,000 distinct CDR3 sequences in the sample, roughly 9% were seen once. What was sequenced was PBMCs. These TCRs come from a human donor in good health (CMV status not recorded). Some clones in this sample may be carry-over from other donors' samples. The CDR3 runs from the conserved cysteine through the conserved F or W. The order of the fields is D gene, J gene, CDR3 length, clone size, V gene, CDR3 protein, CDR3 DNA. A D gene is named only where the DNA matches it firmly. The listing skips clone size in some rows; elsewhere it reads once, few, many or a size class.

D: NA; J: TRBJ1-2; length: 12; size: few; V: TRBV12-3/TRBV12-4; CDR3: CASSLKGYGYTF; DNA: TGTGCCAGCAGTTTAAAAGGGTACGGCTACACCTTC
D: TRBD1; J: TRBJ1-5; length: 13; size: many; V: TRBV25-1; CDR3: CASSSGGVQPQHF; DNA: TGTGCCAGCAGCTCAGGGGGTGTTCAGCCCCAGCATTTT
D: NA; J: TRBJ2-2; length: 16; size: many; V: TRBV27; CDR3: CASSLSAGVGTGELFF; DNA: TGTGCCAGCAGTTTATCGGCAGGGGTGGGTACCGGGGAGCTGTTTTTT
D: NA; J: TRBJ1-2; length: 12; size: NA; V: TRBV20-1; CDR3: CSAGQGSYGYTF; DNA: TGCAGTGCTGGCCAGGGGAGTTATGGCTACACCTTC
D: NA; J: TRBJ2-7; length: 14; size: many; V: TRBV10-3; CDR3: CAISEQRATYEQYF; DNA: TGTGCCATCAGTGAACAGCGGGCCACCTACGAGCAGTACTTC
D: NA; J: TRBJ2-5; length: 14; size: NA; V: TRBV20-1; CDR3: CSALHPTGKETQYF; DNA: TGCAGTGCTCTCCACCCGACCGGTAAAGAGACCCAGTACTTC
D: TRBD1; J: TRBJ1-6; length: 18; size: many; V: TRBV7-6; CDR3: CASSLRGQGSASNSPLHF; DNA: TGTGCCAGCAGCTTACGAGGACAGGGGTCTGCTAGTAATTCACCCCTCCACTTT
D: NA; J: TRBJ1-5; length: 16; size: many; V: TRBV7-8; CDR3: CASSPSGPNSNQPQHF; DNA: TGTGCCAGCAGCCCCAGCGGGCCTAATAGCAATCAGCCCCAGCATTTT
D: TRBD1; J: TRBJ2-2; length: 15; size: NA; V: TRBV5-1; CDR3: CASLEGQGFTGELFF; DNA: TGCGCCAGCCTCGAGGGACAGGGGTTCACCGGGGAGCTGTTTTTT
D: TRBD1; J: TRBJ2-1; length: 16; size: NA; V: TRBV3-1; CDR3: CASSPGTGGFYNEQFF; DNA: TGTGCCAGCAGCCCCGGGACAGGGGGCTTCTACAATGAGCAGTTCTTC
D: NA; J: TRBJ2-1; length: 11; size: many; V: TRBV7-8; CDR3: CASSGRDEQFF; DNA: TGTGCCAGCAGTGGGCGGGATGAGCAGTTCTTC
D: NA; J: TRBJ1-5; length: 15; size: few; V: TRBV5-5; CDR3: CASSLFTGGDQPQHF; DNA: TGTGCCAGCAGCTTGTTCACAGGTGGGGATCAGCCCCAGCATTTT
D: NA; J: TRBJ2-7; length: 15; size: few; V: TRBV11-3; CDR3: CASSLDGGIGDEQYF; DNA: TGTGCCAGCAGCTTAGATGGCGGGATAGGCGACGAGCAGTACTTC
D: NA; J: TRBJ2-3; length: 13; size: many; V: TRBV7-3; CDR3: CASSLTWADTQYF; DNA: TGTGCCAGCAGCTTAACTTGGGCAGATACGCAGTATTTT
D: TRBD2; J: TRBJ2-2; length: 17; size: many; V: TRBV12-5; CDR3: CASGSEVLAGETGELFF; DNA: TGTGCTAGTGGTTCCGAAGTCCTAGCGGGAGAGACCGGGGAGCTGTTTTTT
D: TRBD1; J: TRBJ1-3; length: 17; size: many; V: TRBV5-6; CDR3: CASSLKTGRGSGNTIYF; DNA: TGTGCCAGCAGCTTGAAGACAGGGCGAGGCTCTGGAAACACCATATATTTT
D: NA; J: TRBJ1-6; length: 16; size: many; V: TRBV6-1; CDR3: CASHGAESDYNSPLHF; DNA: TGTGCCAGCCATGGGGCGGAATCCGACTATAATTCACCCCTCCACTTT
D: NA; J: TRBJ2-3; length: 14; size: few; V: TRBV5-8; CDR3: CASNLGSTADTQYF; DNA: TGTGCCAGCAATCTCGGGAGTACCGCCGATACGCAGTATTTT
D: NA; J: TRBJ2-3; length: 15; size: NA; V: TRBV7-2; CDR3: CASSLQHLLTDTQYF; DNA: TGTGCCAGCAGTTTACAGCATTTGTTGACAGATACGCAGTATTTT
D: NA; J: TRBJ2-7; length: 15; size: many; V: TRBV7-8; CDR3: CASSSSGTRSDEQYF; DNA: TGTGCCAGCAGCTCCTCCGGGACCCGATCCGACGAGCAGTACTTC
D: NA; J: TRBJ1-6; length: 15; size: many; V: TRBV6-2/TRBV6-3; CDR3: CASSYVGLNNSPLHF; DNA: TGTGCCAGCAGTTACGTGGGACTGAATAATTCACCCCTCCACTTT
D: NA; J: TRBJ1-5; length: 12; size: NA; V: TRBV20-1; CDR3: CSASYDVEPQHF; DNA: TGCAGTGCTTCATACGATGTGGAGCCCCAGCATTTT
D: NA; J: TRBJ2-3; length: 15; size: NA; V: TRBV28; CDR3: CASSPRPPSTDTQYF; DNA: TGTGCCAGCAGCCCTAGACCTCCTAGCACAGATACGCAGTATTTT
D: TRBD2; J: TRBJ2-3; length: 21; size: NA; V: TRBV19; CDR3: CASKPLYLPTSGGVDTDTQYF; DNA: TGTGCCAGTAAACCACTGTATCTTCCAACTAGCGGGGGGGTCGACACAGATACGCAGTATTTT
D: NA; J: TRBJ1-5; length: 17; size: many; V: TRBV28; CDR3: CASSLPSTGGGNQPQHF; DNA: TGTGCCAGCAGTCTTCCGTCCACGGGGGGTGGCAATCAGCCCCAGCATTTT
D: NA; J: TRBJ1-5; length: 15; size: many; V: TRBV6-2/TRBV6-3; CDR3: CASARYSGDNQPQHF; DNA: TGTGCCAGCGCCCGTTACTCCGGGGACAATCAGCCCCAGCATTTT
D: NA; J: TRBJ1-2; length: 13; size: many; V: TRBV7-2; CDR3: CASSNLGAMAYTF; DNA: TGTGCCAGCAGCAATCTTGGTGCTATGGCCTACACCTTC
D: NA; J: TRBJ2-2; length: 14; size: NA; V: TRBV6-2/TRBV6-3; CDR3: CASTNGSPTGELFF; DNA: TGTGCCAGCACTAACGGTAGTCCCACCGGGGAGCTGTTTTTT
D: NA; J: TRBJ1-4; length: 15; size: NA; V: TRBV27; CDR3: CASSLYREGNEKLFF; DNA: TGTGCCAGCAGTTTATACAGGGAGGGCAATGAAAAACTGTTTTTT
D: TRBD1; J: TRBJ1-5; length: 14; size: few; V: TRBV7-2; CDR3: CASSPDRALRAQHF; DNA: TGTGCCAGCAGCCCCGACAGGGCCCTTCGGGCCCAGCATTTT
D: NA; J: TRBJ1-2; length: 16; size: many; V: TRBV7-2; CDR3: CASSLGATDNNYGYTF; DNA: TGTGCCAGCAGCTTAGGAGCGACAGATAATAACTATGGCTACACCTTC
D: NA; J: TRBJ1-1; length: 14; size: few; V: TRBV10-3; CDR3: CAISQDWTVSEAFF; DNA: TGTGCCATCAGCCAGGACTGGACGGTCTCTGAAGCTTTCTTT
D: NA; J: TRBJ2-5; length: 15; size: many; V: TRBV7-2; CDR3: CASSLEIGREETQYF; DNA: TGTGCCAGCAGCTTAGAAATAGGGCGAGAGGAGACCCAGTACTTC
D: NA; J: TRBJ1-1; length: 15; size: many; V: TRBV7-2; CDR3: CASSLVSLDNTEAFF; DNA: TGTGCCAGCAGCTTAGTTTCCCTCGATAACACTGAAGCTTTCTTT
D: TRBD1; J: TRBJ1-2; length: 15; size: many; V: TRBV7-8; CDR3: CASSLVSGGDYGYTF; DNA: TGTGCCAGCAGCTTAGTTTCAGGGGGCGACTATGGCTACACCTTC
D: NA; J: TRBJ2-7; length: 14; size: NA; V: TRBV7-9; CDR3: CASSSHLGVYEQYF; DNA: TGTGCCAGCAGCTCCCATCTGGGGGTTTACGAGCAGTACTTC
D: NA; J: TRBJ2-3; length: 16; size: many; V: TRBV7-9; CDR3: CASSPPPGRSTDTQYF; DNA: TGTGCCAGCAGCCCCCCCCCGGGCCGTAGCACAGATACGCAGTATTTT
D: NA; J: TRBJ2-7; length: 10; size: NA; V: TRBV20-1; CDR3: CSARPGEQYF; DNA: TGCAGTGCTCGTCCGGGGGAGCAGTACTTC
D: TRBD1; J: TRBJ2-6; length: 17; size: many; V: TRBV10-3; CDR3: CAISPGQGPSGANVLTF; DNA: TGTGCCATCTCGCCGGGACAGGGGCCCTCTGGGGCCAACGTCCTGACTTTC
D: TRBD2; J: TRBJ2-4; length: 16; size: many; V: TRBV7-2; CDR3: CASSSFGGVSKNIQYF; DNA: TGTGCCAGCAGCTCCTTTGGGGGGGTCAGCAAAAACATTCAGTACTTC
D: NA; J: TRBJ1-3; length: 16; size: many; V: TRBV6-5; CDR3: CASSTVGGRSGNTIYF; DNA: TGTGCCAGCAGCACCGTAGGAGGGAGGTCTGGAAACACCATATATTTT
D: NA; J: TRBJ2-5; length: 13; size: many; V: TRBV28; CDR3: CASTATQKETQYF; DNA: TGTGCCAGCACCGCAACCCAAAAAGAGACCCAGTACTTC
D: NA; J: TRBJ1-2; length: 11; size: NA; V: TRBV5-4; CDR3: CASSFDYGYTF; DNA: TGTGCCAGCAGCTTCGACTATGGCTACACCTTC
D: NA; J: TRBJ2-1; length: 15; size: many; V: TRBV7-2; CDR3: CASSPGGANYNEQFF; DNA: TGTGCCAGCAGCCCTGGGGGGGCTAACTACAATGAGCAGTTCTTC
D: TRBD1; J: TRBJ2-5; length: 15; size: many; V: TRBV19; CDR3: CASTQRTGGEETQYF; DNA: TGTGCCAGTACCCAGAGGACAGGGGGCGAAGAGACCCAGTACTTC
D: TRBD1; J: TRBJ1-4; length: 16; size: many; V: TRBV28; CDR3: CASSLAGGLTNEKLFF; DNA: TGTGCCAGCAGTTTAGCAGGGGGCTTAACTAATGAAAAACTGTTTTTT
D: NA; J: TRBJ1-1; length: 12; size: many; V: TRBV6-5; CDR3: CASSANRAEAFF; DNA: TGTGCCAGCAGTGCAAACAGGGCTGAAGCTTTCTTT
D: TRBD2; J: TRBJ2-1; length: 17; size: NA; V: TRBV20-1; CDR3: CSARASPGTSQSNEQFF; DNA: TGCAGTGCTAGAGCGTCCCCCGGGACTAGCCAAAGCAATGAGCAGTTCTTC
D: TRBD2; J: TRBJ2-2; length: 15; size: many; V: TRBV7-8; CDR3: CASSIGLAYTGELFF; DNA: TGTGCCAGCAGCATCGGACTAGCGTACACCGGGGAGCTGTTTTTT
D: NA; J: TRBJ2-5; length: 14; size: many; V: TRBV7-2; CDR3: CASRKEPRGETQYF; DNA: TGTGCCAGCAGAAAAGAGCCTAGGGGAGAGACCCAGTACTTC
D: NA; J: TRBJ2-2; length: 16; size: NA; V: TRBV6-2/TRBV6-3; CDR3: CASTVALTGDAGELFF; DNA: TGTGCCAGCACCGTCGCCCTTACCGGGGATGCCGGGGAGCTGTTTTTT
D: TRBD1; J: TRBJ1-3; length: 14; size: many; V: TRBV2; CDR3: CATGQESSGNTIYF; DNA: TGTGCCACCGGACAGGAGAGCTCTGGAAACACCATATATTTT
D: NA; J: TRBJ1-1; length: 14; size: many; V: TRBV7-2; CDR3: CASSLQTMNTEAFF; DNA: TGTGCCAGCAGCTTACAGACAATGAACACTGAAGCTTTCTTT
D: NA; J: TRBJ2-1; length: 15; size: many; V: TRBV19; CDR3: CASSIRGGGGDEQFF; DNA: TGTGCCAGTAGTATAAGGGGGGGAGGCGGCGATGAGCAGTTCTTC
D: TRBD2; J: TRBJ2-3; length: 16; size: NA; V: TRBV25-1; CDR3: CASSDKLAGVSDTQYF; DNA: TGTGCCAGCAGTGACAAACTAGCGGGAGTTTCGGATACGCAGTATTTT
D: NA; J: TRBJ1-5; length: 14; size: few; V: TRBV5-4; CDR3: CASSLEPSNQPQHF; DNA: TGTGCCAGCAGCTTGGAGCCTAGCAATCAGCCCCAGCATTTT
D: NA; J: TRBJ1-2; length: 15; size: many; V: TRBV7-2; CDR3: CASSPPMGDNYGYTF; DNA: TGTGCCAGCAGCCCCCCAATGGGGGATAACTATGGCTACACCTTC
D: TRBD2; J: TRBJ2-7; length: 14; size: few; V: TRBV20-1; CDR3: CSAPTSRGSYEQYF; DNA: TGCAGTGCTCCGACTAGCCGCGGGTCCTACGAGCAGTACTTC
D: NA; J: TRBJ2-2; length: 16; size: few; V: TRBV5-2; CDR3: CASNRLGGAKTGELFF; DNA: TGTGCCAGCAACCGCTTAGGGGGGGCAAAAACCGGGGAGCTGTTTTTT
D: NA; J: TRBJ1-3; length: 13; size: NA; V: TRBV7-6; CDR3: CASSGPLGNTIYF; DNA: TGTGCCAGCAGCGGGCCTCTGGGAAACACCATATATTTT